The 27 T cell receptor beta chains below all came from one sample that was sequenced in a study of CD8+ T cells in alopecia areata. RNA, once extracted, was reverse transcribed into cDNA for use as the sequencing template. TCRdb's table, derived via immunoSEQ multiplex PCR, lists solely in-frame clones and lacks some. The data show about 180,000 clones, 40% to 65% seen once. The treatment denotes: oral pan-JAK inhibitor, 5-10 mg twice daily. The specimen comprised CD8+ T cells sorted from blood, sampled at week 24, from a patient treated with tofacitinib. The receptor source for this set is a human donor with alopecia areata.

This clone has only a few counts. The gene calls are TRBV4-3 and TRBJ2-3; D might be TRBD1 or TRBD2, each matching 5 bases. CDR3 length: 18 residues. Germline loops: CDR1 LGHNA, CDR2 YSLEER. V was pared by 3 bases and J by 4 bases, with 23 bases between. The CDR3 loop is CASSQGPGTRESADTQYF. The CDR3 DNA reads as TGCGCCAGCAGCCAGGGACCCGGGACCCGAGAAAGCGCAGATACGCAGTATTTT.

The gene calls are TRBV13 and TRBJ2-4; TRBD2 is a possible D gene (6 bases). Trimming shortened V by 0 bases and J by 6 bases, and 18 bases separated the two germline ends. This CDR3 has 17 amino acids. Germline values: CDR1 PRHDT, CDR2 FYEKMQ (reference sequence). The CDR3 loop reads CASSLGLMEGWRNIQYF. CDR3 bases: TGTGCCAGCAGCTTAGGCCTAATGGAGGGTTGGAGAAACATTCAGTACTTC.

This clone was recorded once. The chain carries TRBV6-5 and TRBJ1-1; D gene uncertain. Germline V gives CDR1 MNHEY, CDR2 SVGAGI. The V and J ends lost 4 bases and 3 bases respectively, with 12 bases between them. This CDR3 is built from 14 residues. Here the CDR3 reads CASSFINSDTEAFF. CDR3 coding DNA: TGTGCCAGCAGTTTCATCAACAGTGACACTGAAGCTTTCTTT.

The V and J genes are TRBV30 and TRBJ1-1, with unresolved D. The CDR3 runs to 13 residues. Germline CDR1 reads GTSNPN; CDR2 reads SVGIG (reference sequence). V gave up 8 bases and J gave up 7 bases, with 20 bases separating them. In DNA, the CDR3 is TGTGCCAGTAAGCTGATCGGGTGGGATGAAGCTTTCTTT. Translating it yields CASKLIGWDEAFF.

This clone has just a few counts. The J gene is TRBJ2-1, the V gene TRBV27, with D unresolved. Between the trimmed V and J ends, which lost 5 bases and 8 bases, there was a span of 16 bases. Germline values: CDR1 MNHEY, CDR2 SMNVEV (reference sequence). This CDR3 has 14 residues. CDR3 bases: TGTGCCAGCAGTCCGTCCGGCCGGGTTGATGAGCAGTTCTTC. Protein sequence: CASSPSGRVDEQFF.

The chain couples TRBV30 to TRBJ2-4, with unresolved D. V shed 2 bases and J shed 7 bases, with 12 bases lying between them. The CDR3 runs to 13 residues. From germline, CDR1 is GTSNPN and CDR2 SVGIG (reference sequence). This CDR3 reads CAWSTSLGNIQYF. CDR3 DNA: TGTGCCTGGAGTACCTCGTTGGGTAACATTCAGTACTTC.

This clone was detected only a few times. The chain couples TRBV2 to TRBJ1-4; tentatively, D is TRBD1 (6 bases). Germline V gene lookup returns CDR1 SNHLY and CDR2 FYNNEI. This CDR3 is 12 amino acids long. V lost 6 bases and J lost 14, with 16 bases in between. CDR3 region: CASRPTDSGLFF. Here the CDR3 DNA reads TGTGCCAGCAGGCCCACGGACAGCGGGCTGTTTTTT.

V is TRBV20-1 and J is TRBJ2-3; D gene ambiguous. The CDR3 is 10 amino acids. CDR1 is DFQATT, CDR2 SNEGSKA, per germline (reference sequence). V was trimmed by 5 bases and J by 2 bases, leaving 2 bases between them. CDR3: CSAATDTQYF. CDR3 nucleotides: TGCAGTGCTGCCACAGATACGCAGTATTTT.

The chain combines TRBV4-3 with TRBJ2-4; no firm D call. Per the germline V gene, CDR1 is LGHNA and CDR2 is YSLEER. The CDR3 consists of 14 residues. The V gene lost 0 bases and the J gene lost 13 bases, with 16 bases spanning the gap. The CDR3 loop is CASSQDQFEGIQYF. DNA for the CDR3: TGCGCCAGCAGCCAAGATCAATTCGAAGGGATACAGTACTTC.

This sequence joins TRBV7-2 and TRBJ1-4; D may be TRBD1 (5 bases). The CDR3 is 14 residues long. V was trimmed by 1 base and J by 8 bases, leaving 11 bases between them. Per the germline V gene, CDR1 is SGHTA and CDR2 is FQGNSA. The CDR3, as DNA: TGTGCCAGCAGCTTAGGGGGGTTCCGGGAAAAACTGTTTTTT. Amino acids: CASSLGGFREKLFF.

This clone occurred a few times. The gene calls are TRBV27 and TRBJ1-2; D gene ambiguous. CDR3 length equals 13 residues. Germline CDR1 is MNHEY and CDR2 is SMNVEV (reference sequence). V lost 7 bases, J lost 4 bases, and 13 bases lay in between. The CDR3: CASTDRVGYGYTF. CDR3 bases: TGTGCCAGCACAGATAGAGTGGGCTATGGCTACACCTTC.

The rearrangement uses TRBV7-8 and TRBJ1-5; D is uncertain. Germline lookup yields CDR1 SGHVS and CDR2 FQNEAQ. The CDR3 covers 16 residues. Trimming cost V 5 bases and J 3 bases, with 17 bases left between them. The DNA of the CDR3 is TGTGCCAGCAGCCCCAGTTGGACGGAGTCCAATCAGCCCCAGCATTTT. Translated: CASSPSWTESNQPQHF.

The CDR3 coding sequence is TGTGCCAGCAGGAATACAGGGGGCCCTTACAATGAGCAGTTCTTC. Translated: CASRNTGGPYNEQFF. The chain employs TRBV2 and TRBJ2-1; 9 nucleotides align to TRBD1. The CDR3 is 15 residues long. V dropped 6 bases and J dropped 4; count of bases not matched to a gene: 7. Per germline, CDR1 SNHLY and CDR2 FYNNEI.

The rearrangement joins TRBV7-9 to TRBJ2-1; D is ambiguous. The CDR3 contains 11 residues. Germline CDR1 and CDR2: SEHNR and FQNEAQ (reference sequence). V was pared by 7 bases and J by 3 bases, with 4 bases between. Here the CDR3 DNA reads TGTGCCAGCACCGACTACAATGAGCAGTTCTTC. Protein: CASTDYNEQFF.

This clone was seen only a few times. The rearrangement uses TRBV4-2 and TRBJ2-2; 7 bases line up with TRBD1. The CDR3 has 15 amino acids. V shed 7 bases, J shed 7 bases, and the junction held 12 bases outside the gene matches. Germline CDR1 reads LGHNA; CDR2 reads YNFKEQ. The CDR3 DNA reads TGTGCCAGCACCCTCCAGGGGGATAGGGACGGGGAGCTGTTTTTT. As protein: CASTLQGDRDGELFF.

The CDR3 DNA follows: TGTGCCAGCAGTGACCCGGGGGCGGTCACAGATACGCAGTATTTT. Translation gives CASSDPGAVTDTQYF. This chain uses TRBV2 with TRBJ2-3; D is tentatively TRBD1 or TRBD2 (6 bases each). CDR1 and CDR2 from the germline V gene are SNHLY and FYNNEI. The CDR3 totals 15 residues. The V end lost 3 bases, the J end lost 2 bases, and 12 bases lay between the germline ends.

J is TRBJ1-1 and V is TRBV19, with D perhaps matching TRBD1 (5 bases). The CDR3 length is 14 residues. V lost 5 bases, J lost 4 bases, and 14 bases lay in between. Germline CDR1 is LNHDA and CDR2 is SQIVND (reference sequence). In nucleotides, the CDR3 is TGTGCCAGTAGTTCGGGGACGGGTGCCACTGAAGCTTTCTTT. Encoded protein: CASSSGTGATEAFF.

The chain couples TRBV27 to TRBJ1-6, with 7 bases aligning to TRBD1. V was clipped by 0 bases and J by 8 bases; unmatched bases: 4. Germline CDR1 reads MNHEY; CDR2 reads SMNVEV (reference sequence). CDR3 size: 15 residues. The chain's CDR3 is CASSLSGRGDSPLHF. The CDR3 DNA reads TGTGCCAGCAGTTTATCGGGCAGGGGGGATTCACCCCTCCACTTT.

V usage is TRBV29-1 and J usage is TRBJ2-7; 9 positions agree with TRBD1. V dropped 3 bases and J dropped 3; count of bases not matched to a gene: 3. The CDR3 loop spans 13 amino acids. Per the germline V gene, CDR1 is SQVTM and CDR2 is ANQGSEA. This CDR3 reads CSVEAGQGYEQYF. The CDR3 bases are TGCAGCGTTGAGGCGGGACAGGGCTACGAGCAGTACTTC.

The chain carries TRBV29-1 and TRBJ2-1; 9 bases map to TRBD1. The V gene's germline CDR1 is SQVTM and CDR2 ANQGSEA. The CDR3 runs to 13 residues. The J segment lost 6 bases and the V segment lost 7 bases, leaving 7 bases of the junction unmatched. The CDR3 nucleotides are TGCAGCGAAACAGGGGGCGGTGGCAATGAGCAGTTCTTC. It specifies CSETGGGGNEQFF.

The rearrangement links TRBV10-3 to TRBJ1-2; D is uncertain. The V end was cut by 2 bases, the J end by 0 bases, with 7 bases between. The CDR3 contains 14 residues. From germline, CDR1 is ENHRY and CDR2 SYGVKD. The CDR3 DNA reads as TGTGCCATCAGTGAGGCAACCACTAACTATGGCTACACCTTC. It encodes CAISEATTNYGYTF.

This clone was counted only a few times. This chain joins TRBV5-6 and TRBJ2-7; D is perhaps TRBD1 (6 bases). V lost 4 bases and J 3 bases, leaving 14 bases between the germline ends. Germline CDR1 is SGHDT and CDR2 is YYEEEE. The CDR3 extends over 14 amino acids. CDR3 in amino acids: CASSNSTGFYEQYF. The DNA for the CDR3 is TGTGCCAGCAGCAACTCTACAGGGTTCTACGAGCAGTACTTC. The complete variable domain, with remaining parts taken from reference TRBV5-6 and TRBJ2-7, reads DAGVTQSPTHLIKTRGQQVTLRCSPKSGHDTVSWYQQALGQGPQFIFQYYEEEERQRGNFPDRFSGHQFPNYSSELNVNALLLGDSALYLCASSNSTGFYEQYFGPGTRLTVT.

The chain is built from TRBV6-6 and TRBJ1-1; no clear D gene. The V and J ends lost 2 bases and 4 bases respectively, with 11 bases between them. The germline V gene has CDR1 MNHNY and CDR2 SVGAGI (reference sequence). This CDR3 region has 14 residues. The CDR3 coding sequence is TGTGCCAGCAGTTACGGGCTGGAGGCCACTGAAGCTTTCTTT. Protein product: CASSYGLEATEAFF.

The chain recombines TRBV5-6 with TRBJ1-2, with TRBD1 matching over 8 bases. The CDR3 runs to 16 residues. CDR1 SGHDT and CDR2 YYEEEE come from the germline V gene. With V trimmed by 4 bases and J by 4 bases, 12 bases remained unmatched. CDR3 coding DNA: TGTGCCAGCAGCCCTGGACAGGGCGGGGATAGCTATGGCTACACCTTC. Translation: CASSPGQGGDSYGYTF.

J is TRBJ2-3 and V is TRBV7-2; TRBD1 agrees at 9 bases. Germline CDR1 reads SGHTA; CDR2 reads FQGNSA. With 4 bases clipped from V and 11 bases from J, the junction kept 13 bases outside the gene matches. The CDR3 runs 15 residues. Here the CDR3 reads CASSSRPGQGSRQYF. The CDR3 region has the DNA TGTGCCAGCAGCTCACGGCCGGGACAGGGATCAAGGCAGTATTTT.

This chain connects TRBV28 to TRBJ2-1; D uncertain. CDR3 length: 11 amino acids. The germline V gene encodes CDR1 MDHEN and CDR2 SYDVKM. The V gene lost 6 bases and the J gene lost 7 bases, with 7 bases spanning the gap. CDR3 bases: TGTGCCAGCAGCCCTAGGAATGAGCAGTTCTTC. Protein product: CASSPRNEQFF.

The chain is built from TRBV11-2 and TRBJ2-7; TRBD1 matches 9 bases. Germline V CDR1 and CDR2: SGHAT, FQNNGV. The CDR3 spans 14 residues. The J segment lost 3 bases and the V segment lost 6 bases, leaving 6 bases of the junction unmatched. This CDR3 is CASSPGTGIYEQYF. The CDR3 DNA follows: TGTGCCAGCAGTCCAGGGACAGGGATCTACGAGCAGTACTTC.